Listed here are 7 T cell receptor beta chains from one sample, sequenced in a study of cytomegalovirus exposure and HLA in healthy donors. PCR involved 60 Vbeta and 13 Jbeta primers. Using immunoSEQ multiplex PCR, the repertoire was profiled, and TCRdb retains in-frame clones only, with some absent. The sample shows around 130,000 clones, roughly 78% of them seen only once. The sample consisted of PBMCs. The receptors shown here come from a young man in good health and CMV-seronegative.

The V gene is TRBV6-1, the J gene TRBJ1-1; maybe TRBD1 (6 bases). V gave up 10 bases and J gave up 7 bases, with 13 bases separating them. The CDR3 covers 11 residues. Germline V gene data show CDR1 as MNHNS and CDR2 as SASEGT. The CDR3 DNA reads TGTGCCACCACCCTAGGGGGTGAAGCTTTCTTT. Its protein product is CATTLGGEAFF.

The V call is TRBV28, the J call TRBJ2-7, with 10 bases lining up with TRBD2. Unmatched junction bases numbered 7, after V lost 1 base and J lost 1 base. Germline V gives CDR1 MDHEN, CDR2 SYDVKM. The CDR3 consists of 17 residues. The CDR3 sequence: CASSLYLAGEPSYEQYF. CDR3 sequence (DNA): TGTGCCAGCAGTTTATACCTAGCGGGAGAACCTTCCTACGAGCAGTACTTC.

The V and J genes are TRBV29-1 and TRBJ2-6, with D possibly TRBD1 on 6 matching bases. From germline, CDR1 is SQVTM and CDR2 ANQGSEA. The CDR3 has 16 amino acids. V was pared by 4 bases and J by 1 base, with 14 bases between. The CDR3 DNA sequence: TGCAGCGTTGTTTCTGGGGGCTCATCTGGGGCCAACGTCCTGACTTTC. This sequence encodes CSVVSGGSSGANVLTF.

CDR3 sequence: CASSEGKGATYEQYF. DNA for the CDR3: TGTGCCAGCAGTGAAGGAAAGGGGGCCACCTACGAGCAGTACTTC. V gene TRBV2 combines with J gene TRBJ2-7; the match to TRBD1 covers 7 bases. With V trimmed by 1 base and J by 2 bases, 5 bases remained unmatched. The CDR3 sequence is 15 residues long. Germline CDR1 reads SNHLY; CDR2 reads FYNNEI. Complete variable domain (other parts from reference TRBV2 and TRBJ2-7): EPEVTQTPSHQVTQMGQEVILRCVPISNHLYFYWYRQILGQKVEFLVSFYNNEISEKSEIFDDQFSVERPDGSNFTLKIRSTKLEDSAMYFCASSEGKGATYEQYFGPGTRLTVT.

The CDR3 protein is CASSPRLAGTGELFF. The DNA of the CDR3 is TGTGCCAGCAGTCCCCGACTAGCGGGCACCGGGGAGCTGTTTTTT. The chain uses TRBV9 and TRBJ2-2; 10 positions agree with TRBD2. Per germline, CDR1 SGDLS and CDR2 YYNGEE. J was trimmed by 4 bases and V by 5 bases; bases with no gene match: 5. This CDR3 has 15 amino acids.

The chain joins TRBV19 to TRBJ2-2; 10 bases match TRBD1. The germline V gene has CDR1 LNHDA and CDR2 SQIVND (reference sequence). The junction had 13 bases not matched to a gene; V was cut back by 4 bases and J by 2 bases. The CDR3 covers 19 residues. For the CDR3, the DNA is TGTGCCAGTAGTACCCGCGAGGACAGGGGGTCTTCTAACACCGGGGAGCTGTTTTTT. Protein sequence: CASSTREDRGSSNTGELFF.

This chain joins TRBV9 and TRBJ2-5; 8 bases map to TRBD2. J was trimmed by 4 bases and V by 5 bases; bases with no gene match: 7. CDR1 and CDR2 from the germline V gene are SGDLS and YYNGEE. The CDR3 has 14 amino acids. The CDR3 nucleotides are TGTGCCAGCAGTACCGGGGGGGGCGTAGAGACCCAGTACTTC. The encoded protein is CASSTGGGVETQYF. Full variable domain (remainder filled in from reference TRBV9 and TRBJ2-5): DSGVTQTPKHLITATGQRVTLRCSPRSGDLSVYWYQQSLDQGLQFLIQYYNGEERAKGNILERFSAQQFPDLHSELNLSSLELGDSALYFCASSTGGGVETQYFGPGTRLLVL.